The TCR beta chain under discussion was sequenced for a study of blood T cells in healthy people across ages. Study-wide results and limits: With age, beta diversity per million T cells declined roughly linearly, significantly by 35 to 40.

Germline CDR1 is SGHRS and CDR2 is YFSETQ. This CDR3 has 15 amino acids. Unmatched junction bases numbered 8, after V lost 1 base and J lost 7 bases. Details on this clonotype: Its antigen is still unknown.

A second PCR, run for about 7 to 11 cycles, used a sample-barcoded 5' primer plus a J-beta primer mix. Via MiXCR, TCRdb re-called the 5' RACE reads, giving one row per CDR3 protein. Here the sample spans some 640,000 distinct CDR3 sequences, approximately 50% being singletons. Around 9 milliliters of peripheral blood were drawn from each donor into EDTA-treated tubes. The chain links TRBV5-1 to TRBJ1-1; 9 positions match TRBD1. The sequenced sample consisted of blood. This TCR came from a woman aged 55-69 years in good health. The CDR3 spells CASSLSNRGLDEAFF. In DNA, the CDR3 is TGCGCCAGCAGCTTGTCTAACAGGGGGCTTGATGAAGCTTTCTTT.